This T cell receptor beta chain was retrieved from a study of T cell responses to AZD1222 COVID-19 vaccine. Per the germline V gene, CDR1 is SGHKS and CDR2 is YYEKEE (reference sequence). The length of the CDR3 is 13 residues. The V end was cut by 4 bases, the J end by 1 base, with 7 bases between. Only in-frame clones appear in the TCRdb table, and some are missing; sequencing was by immunoSEQ multiplex PCR. The table lists 150,000 to 200,000 clones, 91% of them singletons. The receptor's source is an adult in good health. The chain uses TRBV5-5 and TRBJ2-3; possible D gene TRBD1, 6 bases. Material: peripheral blood, obtained on day 0 of AZD1222 vaccination. The DNA for the CDR3 is TGTGCCAGCAGCCGGACAGGCACAGATACGCAGTATTTT. Protein sequence: CASSRTGTDTQYF.